This passage covers 18 T cell receptor beta chains from one sample sequenced in a study of blood T cell repertoires in COVID-19. Profiled with immunoSEQ multiplex PCR; TCRdb holds only in-frame clones, not every one. The table has more than 200,000 clones, approximately 88% seen once. The specimen was peripheral blood. These receptors were taken from a human donor in a cohort sampled during active COVID-19.

The chain is built from TRBV29-1 and TRBJ2-5; perhaps TRBD2 as D (6 bases). The CDR3 spans 16 residues. V was cut by 2 bases and J by 0 bases, with 16 bases left in between. Germline assignment: CDR1 SQVTM and CDR2 ANQGSEA. The CDR3 here is CSVENFSGAYQETQYF. Here the CDR3 DNA reads TGCAGCGTTGAAAATTTTAGCGGAGCGTACCAAGAGACCCAGTACTTC.

The DNA of the CDR3 is TGTGCCAGTCAACGACTAGCGGGGGTAGGGGAGCAGTTCTTC. This gives the protein CASQRLAGVGEQFF. This chain connects TRBV19 to TRBJ2-1; TRBD2 agrees at 12 bases. From germline, CDR1 is LNHDA and CDR2 SQIVND (reference sequence). V dropped 8 bases and J dropped 10; count of bases not matched to a gene: 9. The CDR3 totals 14 residues.

The V and J genes are TRBV7-9 and TRBJ2-7; TRBD2 matches 14 bases. This CDR3 has 17 amino acids. Germline V lookup: CDR1 SEHNR, CDR2 FQNEAQ (reference sequence). J gave up 1 base and V 3 bases, and 5 bases lay outside the gene matches. CDR3 sequence: CASSFTGLAGGSYEQYF. The CDR3 DNA reads as TGTGCCAGCAGCTTCACAGGACTAGCGGGGGGTTCCTACGAGCAGTACTTC. The complete variable domain, with remaining parts taken from reference TRBV7-9 and TRBJ2-7, reads DTGVSQNPRHKITKRGQNVTFRCDPISEHNRLYWYRQTLGQGPEFLTYFQNEAQLEKSRLLSDRFSAERPKGSFSTLEIQRTEQGDSAMYLCASSFTGLAGGSYEQYFGPGTRLTVT.

This clone was counted only a few times. The V call is TRBV4-1, the J call TRBJ2-3; no reliable D call. The CDR3 is made up of 16 amino acids. Germline V CDR1 and CDR2: MGHRA, YSYEKL. V lost 0 bases, J lost 3 bases, and 13 bases lay in between. CDR3 residues: CASSQDLPAMTDTQYF. In nucleotides, the CDR3 is TGCGCCAGCAGCCAAGATCTCCCAGCGATGACAGATACGCAGTATTTT.

The V call is TRBV5-1, the J call TRBJ2-2; 9 bases agree with TRBD1. This CDR3 contains 19 residues. CDR1 is SGHRS and CDR2 is YFSETQ in the germline V gene. The trim removed 4 bases at V and 1 base at J, leaving 14 bases unmatched. The CDR3 protein is CASSRPWDRVEGNTGELFF. CDR3 coding DNA: TGCGCCAGCAGCCGGCCATGGGACAGGGTTGAAGGGAACACCGGGGAGCTGTTTTTT.

The chain is built from TRBV6-5 and TRBJ2-7, with 7 bases identical to TRBD2. Looked up from germline, CDR1 is MNHEY and CDR2 is SVGAGI. Trimming cost V 6 bases and J 0 bases; bases outside gene matches: 8. CDR3 length equals 15 residues. Here the CDR3 reads CASRGGFSPSYEQYF. CDR3 coding DNA: TGTGCCAGCAGGGGAGGGTTCTCACCCTCCTACGAGCAGTACTTC.

This clone appeared many times. The V call is TRBV19, the J call TRBJ2-7; 8 bases align to TRBD1. The germline CDR1 and CDR2 sequences are LNHDA and SQIVND (reference sequence). This CDR3 is built from 19 residues. J gave up 2 bases and V 6 bases, and 21 bases lay outside the gene matches. The CDR3 region is CASRTSPGSGGFSPYEQYF. In DNA, the CDR3 is TGTGCCAGTAGGACATCCCCGGGGTCAGGGGGCTTCTCTCCCTACGAGCAGTACTTC.

The chain links TRBV27 to TRBJ1-6, with a tentative D call TRBD1 (5 bases). CDR1 is MNHEY, CDR2 SMNVEV, per germline (reference sequence). The germline V and J ends were trimmed by 6 bases and 7 bases, with 10 bases remaining between them. This CDR3 region has 13 residues. DNA for the CDR3: TGTGCCAGCAGAGGAGGGGCAAATTCACCCCTCCACTTT. Translation: CASRGGANSPLHF.

The rearrangement links TRBV28 to TRBJ1-2; the D is unclear. V was trimmed by 7 bases and J by 5 bases, leaving 14 bases between them. Germline loops: CDR1 MDHEN, CDR2 SYDVKM. This CDR3 contains 13 residues. The CDR3 region is CASNLEEDYGYTF. The CDR3 DNA reads TGTGCCAGCAACCTGGAAGAGGATTATGGCTACACCTTC.

The rearrangement uses TRBV19 and TRBJ2-7; D possibly corresponds to TRBD1 (5 bases). CDR3 length: 15 amino acids. V gave up 3 bases and J gave up 5 bases, with 17 bases separating them. Germline CDR1 is LNHDA and CDR2 is SQIVND (reference sequence). The DNA for the CDR3 is TGTGCCAGTAGTATTGGGTCGTGGGAAGGGGACGAGCAGTACTTC. It is translated as CASSIGSWEGDEQYF.

The chain is built from TRBV4-1 and TRBJ2-1; no reliable D call. Germline V gene lookup returns CDR1 MGHRA and CDR2 YSYEKL. The CDR3 totals 13 residues. V was trimmed by 2 bases and J by 8 bases, leaving 10 bases between them. The CDR3 region is CASSQSVRDEQFF. Written as DNA, the CDR3 is TGCGCCAGCAGCCAATCTGTTCGGGATGAGCAGTTCTTC.

The genes are TRBV11-2 and TRBJ1-3; D ambiguous. Trimming pared 3 bases from V and 4 bases from J, leaving 22 bases between. CDR3 size: 18 residues. Germline assignment: CDR1 SGHAT and CDR2 FQNNGV. CDR3 sequence (DNA): TGTGCCAGCAGCTTGTATCCCCAATTAACTGCACTGGGAAACACCATATATTTT. It translates to CASSLYPQLTALGNTIYF.

As DNA, the CDR3 is TGTGCCACCACACCTAGCGGAAGCTCCTACGAGCAGTACTTC. This translates into CATTPSGSSYEQYF. The chain links TRBV15 to TRBJ2-7, with 7 bases lining up with TRBD2. Germline V gives CDR1 LNHNV, CDR2 YYDKDF (reference sequence). After removal of 7 bases from V and 0 bases from J, the junction contained 6 bases not matched to a gene. The CDR3 sequence is 14 residues long. The complete variable domain, with remaining parts taken from reference TRBV15 and TRBJ2-7, reads DAMVIQNPRYQVTQFGKPVTLSCSQTLNHNVMYWYQQKSSQAPKLLFHYYDKDFNNEADTPDNFQSRRPNTSFCFLDIRSPGLGDTAMYLCATTPSGSSYEQYFGPGTRLTVT.

The chain links TRBV10-3 to TRBJ1-1; D is undetermined. V gave up 4 bases and J gave up 0 bases, with 12 bases separating them. Germline CDR1 and CDR2: ENHRY and SYGVKD. This CDR3 has 15 amino acids. CDR3 sequence reads: CAISGGRTLNTEAFF. The CDR3 nucleotides are TGTGCCATCAGTGGCGGCCGAACACTGAACACTGAAGCTTTCTTT.

This rearrangement joins TRBV7-2 to TRBJ1-5, with TRBD1 matching 9 bases. The germline gives CDR1 SGHTA, CDR2 FQGNSA. The CDR3 extends over 17 amino acids. The V segment lost 1 base and the J segment 6 bases; nucleotides outside the gene matches: 10. DNA of the CDR3: TGTGCCAGCAGCTTAGGGGAGGACAGGGGCGGTTTTCAGCCCCAGCATTTT. This codes for CASSLGEDRGGFQPQHF. Variable domain in full (rest from reference TRBV7-2 and TRBJ1-5): GAGVSQSPSNKVTEKGKDVELRCDPISGHTALYWYRQSLGQGLEFLIYFQGNSAPDKSGLPSDRFSAERTGGSVSTLTIQRTQQEDSAVYLCASSLGEDRGGFQPQHFGDGTRLSIL.

V is TRBV7-2 and J is TRBJ2-7; 9 bases map to TRBD1. With 3 bases clipped from V and 4 bases from J, the junction kept 4 bases outside the gene matches. The CDR3 runs to 14 residues. Germline CDR1 is SGHTA and CDR2 is FQGNSA. CDR3 in amino acids: CASSLQQGAYEQYF. CDR3 bases: TGTGCCAGCAGCTTGCAACAGGGGGCTTACGAGCAGTACTTC. The full variable domain, its missing parts supplied by reference TRBV7-2 and TRBJ2-7, is GAGVSQSPSNKVTEKGKDVELRCDPISGHTALYWYRQSLGQGLEFLIYFQGNSAPDKSGLPSDRFSAERTGGSVSTLTIQRTQQEDSAVYLCASSLQQGAYEQYFGPGTRLTVT.

The chain carries TRBV7-3 and TRBJ2-1; 11 bases agree with TRBD2. From germline, CDR1 is SGHTA and CDR2 FQGTGA. The junction had 3 bases not matched to a gene; V was cut back by 2 bases and J by 15 bases. The CDR3 runs 12 residues. CDR3 region: CASSLLAGGLFF. The CDR3 coding sequence is TGTGCCAGCAGCTTACTAGCGGGAGGCCTGTTCTTC. Filled out from reference TRBV7-3 and TRBJ2-1, the complete variable domain reads GAGVSQTPSNKVTEKGKYVELRCDPISGHTALYWYRQSLGQGPEFLIYFQGTGAADDSGLPNDRFFAVRPEGSVSTLKIQRTERGDSAVYLCASSLLAGGLFFGPGTRLTVL.

This clone was seen just once. The junction and the germline gene differ at one end; a read error may be behind it. This chain uses TRBV11-2 with TRBJ1-1; possibly TRBD1 for D (6 bases). Germline V gene sequence: CDR1 SGHAT, CDR2 FQNNGV. The length of the CDR3 is 14 residues. The CDR3 sequence is CASSQGGWITEAFF. CDR3 nucleotide sequence: TGTGCCAGCAGCCAAGGGGGATGGATCACTGAAGCTTTTTTT.